This T cell receptor (beta chain) was documented in a study of T-cell memory formation after mild COVID-19 (dated by TCRdb to about 2021). At the level of the whole study: TCR sequence clusters from the two donors were largely donor specific. Longitudinal TCRalpha and TCRbeta repertoire sequencing tracked T-cell clones expanding and contracting after mild COVID-19 in two donors. Two young, previously healthy adult volunteers, one female and one male, were included in the cohort.

Instrument on record: Illumina NovaSeq 6000. cDNA libraries for TCRalpha and TCRbeta were prepared by 5'RACE using constant-segment primers, with sample barcodes and unique molecular identifiers added. RNA was extracted from every sample with Trizol reagent. Libraries were amplified in two PCR steps, with a second sample barcode and Illumina TruSeq adapters added in the second step. Sequencing of the libraries was done on an Illumina NovaSeq, producing 2 x 150 bp paired-end reads. The authors' pipeline ran thus. The reads were demultiplexed and collapsed into UMI-guided consensus sequences using migec v1.2.7. Using mixcr v2.1.11, the UMI consensuses were aligned to TRA and TRB V and J templates and assembled into clonotypes. A clonotype was counted as expanded or contracted only if both edgeR and NoisET called the change significant, with noise models trained on biological replicates. For edgeR calls, the cutoffs were a false discovery rate-adjusted p below 0.01 and a log2 fold-change threshold of 1. As an exploratory analysis of dynamics, PCA with hierarchical clustering was applied to max-normalized trajectories of the 1000 most abundant clonotypes. Each responding clone was given a CD4 or CD8 phenotype based on the CD4+ and CD8+ repertoires, which had been sequenced separately. TCRdb redid the processing of the public reads, applying fastp at Q25 and MiXCR, and retained in-frame beta chains. Entries that share a CDR3 protein sequence are merged under the most common genes and DNA. The V and J calls here are based on TCRdb, not the publication. This sample lists 450,000 to 650,000 distinct CDR3 sequences; under 20% were detected once. Together, the top ten hold around 13% of the sample.

V loses 3 bases, J loses 1 base, and the germline ends lie 13 bases apart. CDR1 and CDR2 (LNHDA, SQIVND) derive from the germline V gene (reference sequence). The CDR3 has 15 amino acids, counting the end cysteine and phenylalanine. Only the CDR3 DNA stays, 45 bases, in frame from base 1. Ficoll-Paque density gradient centrifugation was the method used to isolate PBMCs. Notes on this clonotype: Its antigen is currently not known. Per-base qualities were not stored, and no clone one base away is much larger.

Beyond this particular receptor, the publication reports: Contracting CD4+ clones were located mainly in the CM and EM memory subsets, whereas CD8+ clones were found to be enriched in EMRA. From day 15 to 85, contracting clones showed balanced CD4/CD8 phenotypes, whereas a second wave of clones that expanded from day 15 to 37 leaned towards CD4+. SARS-CoV-2 specificity of the second-wave clones peaking on day 37 was not confirmed. The study covered only a couple of mild cases, and larger cohorts including severe cases with pre-infection samples were considered necessary. Some responding clones were found in pre-infection memory, which suggests that pre-existing cross-reactive memory T cells took part in the SARS-CoV-2 response.

This TCR was recovered from an adult woman who had mild COVID-19 (a few samples of this study predate the infection). The sample titles of this study are shuffled in the database, so cell type and time point are left out; the donor was told from shared clones. This receptor chain uses TRBV19 and TRBJ2-7, with TRBD1 tentatively as D gene (6 bases match). The sequencing sample was made of PBMCs or a T cell subset sorted from them (not recorded which). The DNA sequence follows: TGTGCCAGTAGTATCATTCCGGGACATTCCTACGAGCAGTACTTC. It codes for CASSIIPGHSYEQYF.